This T cell receptor beta chain was captured in a study of control samples from healthy donors and cancer patients. V lost 6 bases and J 4 bases, leaving 12 bases between the germline ends. Germline V gene sequence: CDR1 KGHSH, CDR2 LQKENI. This CDR3 region has 13 residues. This clone was recorded only once. Profiling relied on immunoSEQ multiplex PCR, and the TCRdb table lists in-frame clones only, not all of them. This sample has under 100,000 clones, with around 89% found just once. The sample was blood. The V and J genes are TRBV18 and TRBJ1-1; tentatively, D is TRBD1 (5 bases). This TCR came from a woman between 70 and 85 years old in good health. CDR3 in amino acids: CASSRDRSTEAFF. In DNA form, the CDR3 reads TGTGCCAGCTCTAGGGACCGAAGCACTGAAGCTTTCTTT.